This TCR beta chain comes out of a study of T cells after yellow fever vaccination. Overall study results and limits: Among primary-vaccination clones, most reappeared after the booster, at 96% for CD4 and approximately 88% for CD8. CD4 and CD8 compartments shared a small share of clonotypes, likely from convergent recombination.

Comments on this clonotype: The antigen is unknown. Possible read error: a much larger clone is one base away.

One entry per CDR3 protein, called by TCRdb with MiXCR from the 5' RACE reads. The sample has fewer than 150,000 distinct CDR3 sequences, approximately 7.7% seen once. Looked up from germline, CDR1 is SGHRS and CDR2 is YFSETQ. This CDR3 is 16 amino acids long. The chain employs TRBV5-1 and TRBJ2-6, with 7 bases lining up with TRBD1. The receptor's source is a man between 25 and 39 years old who received the YFV17D yellow fever vaccine. The source material was CD4+ T cells sorted from PBMCs, sampled 5 days after the yellow fever booster vaccination. The CDR3 protein is CAISYRTGSGANVLTF. The CDR3 nucleotides are TGCGCCATCAGCTACCGGACAGGTTCTGGGGCCAACGTCCTGACTTTC.